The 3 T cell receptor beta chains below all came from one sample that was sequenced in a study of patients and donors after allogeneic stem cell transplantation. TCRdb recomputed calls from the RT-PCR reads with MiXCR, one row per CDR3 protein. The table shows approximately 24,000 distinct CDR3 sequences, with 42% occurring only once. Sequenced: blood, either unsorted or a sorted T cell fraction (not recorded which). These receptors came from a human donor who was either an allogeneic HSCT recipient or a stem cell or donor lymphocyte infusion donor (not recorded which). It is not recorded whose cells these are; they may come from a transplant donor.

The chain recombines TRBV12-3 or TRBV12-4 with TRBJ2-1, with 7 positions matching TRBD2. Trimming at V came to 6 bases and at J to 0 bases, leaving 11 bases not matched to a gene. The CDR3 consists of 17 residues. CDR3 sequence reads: CASSQNLLANSYNEQFF. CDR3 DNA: TGTGCCAGCAGCCAGAACCTACTAGCGAACTCCTACAATGAGCAGTTCTTC.

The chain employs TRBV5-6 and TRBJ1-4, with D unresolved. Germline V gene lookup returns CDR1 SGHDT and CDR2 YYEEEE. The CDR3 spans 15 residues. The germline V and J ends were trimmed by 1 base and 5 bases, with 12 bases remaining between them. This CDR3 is CASSLFGVLNEKLFF. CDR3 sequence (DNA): TGTGCCAGCAGCTTGTTTGGGGTGCTGAATGAAAAACTGTTTTTT.

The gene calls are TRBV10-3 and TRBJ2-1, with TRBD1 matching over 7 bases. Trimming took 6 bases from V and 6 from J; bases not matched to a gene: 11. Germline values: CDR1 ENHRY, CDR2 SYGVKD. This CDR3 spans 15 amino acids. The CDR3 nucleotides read TGTGCCATCAGGGCCCCCGACAGGGCGCGCAATGAGCAGTTCTTC. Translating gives CAIRAPDRARNEQFF.